The next 10 T cell receptor beta chains were all read from a single sample in a study of T cell changes during pregnancy in multiple sclerosis. The method was immunoSEQ multiplex PCR; TCRdb's version includes in-frame clones alone and lacks a portion of them. The sample yields 76,000 or so clones, 90% to 95% seen once. The sample was peripheral blood, taken in the second trimester of pregnancy. These receptors originate from a female donor in good health, enrolled as a control in a pregnancy study.

The chain is built from TRBV7-2 and TRBJ1-2; 7 positions match TRBD1. The V segment lost 5 bases and the J segment 4 bases; nucleotides outside the gene matches: 10. The germline V gene encodes CDR1 SGHTA and CDR2 FQGNSA. CDR3 size: 15 residues. The CDR3 is CASSDQQGSAYGYTF. CDR3 in DNA: TGTGCCAGCAGCGACCAACAGGGGTCCGCCTATGGCTACACCTTC.

The J gene is TRBJ1-1, the V gene TRBV11-1; possibly TRBD1 for D (6 bases). The V and J ends lost 3 bases and 3 bases respectively, with 14 bases between them. The CDR3 totals 15 residues. Germline values: CDR1 SGHAT, CDR2 FQDESV (reference sequence). CDR3 nucleotide sequence: TGTGCCAGCAGCTTCGATAATGGACAGTACACTGAAGCTTTCTTT. Translating it yields CASSFDNGQYTEAFF.

V is TRBV7-8 and J is TRBJ1-1; maybe TRBD1 (5 bases). V lost 8 bases and J 6 bases, leaving 19 bases between the germline ends. The CDR3 runs 14 residues. The germline V gene encodes CDR1 SGHVS and CDR2 FQNEAQ. The CDR3 loop reads CASLPGASSSEAFF. The CDR3 DNA reads TGTGCCAGCCTACCTGGGGCGTCCTCCTCTGAAGCTTTCTTT.

The chain links TRBV15 to TRBJ1-2; 7 bases line up with TRBD1. CDR3 size: 13 residues. With 5 bases clipped from V and 8 bases from J, the junction kept 8 bases outside the gene matches. Looked up from germline, CDR1 is LNHNV and CDR2 is YYDKDF (reference sequence). CDR3 loop: CATSLDRVGGYTF. The CDR3 DNA follows: TGTGCCACCAGCCTAGACAGGGTGGGCGGCTACACCTTC.

The chain joins TRBV25-1 to TRBJ2-7; a possible D gene is TRBD1 (5 bases). Trimming shortened V by 10 bases and J by 3 bases, and 19 bases separated the two germline ends. Germline CDR1 reads MGHDK; CDR2 reads SYGVNS. CDR3 length: 14 residues. The CDR3 sequence: CATQGGAGFYEQYF. The DNA for the CDR3 is TGTGCCACGCAGGGTGGCGCAGGGTTCTACGAGCAGTACTTC.

This chain's CDR3 is CATSRDSTISPLHF. The CDR3 nucleotides read TGTGCCACCAGCAGAGATTCGACAATATCACCCCTCCACTTT. The gene calls are TRBV15 and TRBJ1-6; D is unclear. CDR3 length: 14 residues. V gave up 0 bases and J gave up 10 bases, with 10 bases separating them. The germline gives CDR1 LNHNV, CDR2 YYDKDF (reference sequence).

The J gene is TRBJ2-7, the V gene TRBV27; possible D gene TRBD1, 5 bases. Germline loops: CDR1 MNHEY, CDR2 SMNVEV (reference sequence). V lost 3 bases and J 1 base, leaving 13 bases between the germline ends. This CDR3 contains 15 residues. As DNA, the CDR3 is TGTGCCAGCAGTTTTATGGCAGGGCCGTCCTACGAGCAGTACTTC. This codes for CASSFMAGPSYEQYF.

A note on this clone: The junction does not match germline at one end; this may be a read error. The chain uses TRBV6-1 and TRBJ1-2; D possibly corresponds to TRBD1 (5 bases). This CDR3 is 15 amino acids long. The germline CDR1 and CDR2 sequences are MNHNS and SASEGT. Here the CDR3 reads CASSEGHRIPMGYVF. CDR3 nucleotides: TGTGCCAGCAGTGAGGGGCACAGGATACCCATGGGTTACGTCTTC.

The chain is built from TRBV7-2 and TRBJ1-5; 9 positions agree with TRBD1. CDR3 length: 16 amino acids. V dropped 3 bases and J dropped 3; count of bases not matched to a gene: 6. Germline CDR1 and CDR2: SGHTA and FQGNSA. DNA of the CDR3: TGTGCCAGCAGCTTTCCCCGGGACAGGGACAATCAGCCCCAGCATTTT. The encoded protein is CASSFPRDRDNQPQHF.

This clone appeared once. V and J are TRBV9 and TRBJ1-1, with 11 bases fitting TRBD1. This CDR3 is built from 15 residues. The V segment lost 4 bases and the J segment 5 bases; nucleotides outside the gene matches: 7. Germline assignment: CDR1 SGDLS and CDR2 YYNGEE. The chain's CDR3 is CASSPRTGGRTEAFF. The CDR3 DNA reads as TGTGCCAGCAGCCCTAGGACAGGGGGCAGGACTGAAGCTTTCTTT.